One sample yielded the 32 T cell receptor beta chains listed below, sequenced in a study of brain T cells in children with intractable seizures. Assay used: immunoSEQ multiplex PCR; TCRdb lists only in-frame clones, some missing. The data show a few hundred thousand clones, with over 90% seen just once and under 7% held by the top ten. Specified time point: blood from clinic visit 5 months post-surgery; TSC patient then seizure free. The sample was peripheral blood, taken roughly 5 months after surgery. These receptors came from a boy younger than two with tuberous sclerosis and intractable seizures.

The chain recombines TRBV28 with TRBJ1-1; no reliable D call. Between the trimmed V and J ends, which lost 6 bases and 3 bases, there was a span of 11 bases. This CDR3 contains 13 residues. CDR1 and CDR2 (germline): MDHEN, SYDVKM. As DNA, the CDR3 is TGTGCCAGCAGCCCTCTCGACGACACTGAAGCTTTCTTT. It encodes CASSPLDDTEAFF.

This clone was found once. The chain couples TRBV11-1 to TRBJ1-1, with D perhaps matching TRBD1 (5 bases). The germline V gene has CDR1 SGHAT and CDR2 FQDESV (reference sequence). This CDR3 region has 14 residues. The V gene lost 4 bases and the J gene lost 3 bases, with 12 bases spanning the gap. The CDR3 region has the DNA TGTGCCAGCAGCTCCTACGACAGACACACTGAAGCTTTCTTT. Protein: CASSSYDRHTEAFF.

This chain joins TRBV19 and TRBJ1-5, with no clear D. The CDR3 loop spans 15 amino acids. The germline gives CDR1 LNHDA, CDR2 SQIVND (reference sequence). The V end was cut by 2 bases, the J end by 5 bases, with 13 bases between. CDR3 amino acids: CASSIRRTDDQPQHF. The CDR3 DNA sequence: TGTGCCAGTAGTATACGGAGAACAGATGATCAGCCCCAGCATTTT.

The V gene is TRBV5-5, the J gene TRBJ2-7; TRBD1 matches 8 bases. Unmatched junction bases numbered 2, after V lost 0 bases and J lost 9 bases. Germline loops: CDR1 SGHKS, CDR2 YYEKEE (reference sequence). CDR3 length equals 12 residues. The CDR3 DNA reads as TGTGCCAGCAGCTTGGCAGGGGGCGGGCAGTACTTC. Its translation is CASSLAGGGQYF.

The V and J genes are TRBV5-6 and TRBJ2-1; D not certain. The germline V and J ends were trimmed by 6 bases and 6 bases, with 13 bases remaining between them. CDR1 is SGHDT and CDR2 is YYEEEE in the germline V gene. This CDR3 is built from 13 residues. In nucleotides, the CDR3 is TGTGCCAGCACCCGATTTACGGGCAATGAGCAGTTCTTC. Amino acid sequence: CASTRFTGNEQFF.

This sequence joins TRBV12-5 and TRBJ2-7, with 8 nucleotides matching TRBD1. Losses at the gene ends were 2 bases for V and 6 bases for J; bases not matched to a gene: 21. Germline lookup yields CDR1 LGHNT and CDR2 FRNRAP. The CDR3 length is 19 residues. CDR3: CASGLTKTGEPPFFGEQYF. The DNA for the CDR3 is TGTGCTAGTGGTTTGACCAAGACAGGGGAACCCCCATTTTTTGGCGAGCAGTACTTC.

This clone was picked up one time. The chain has TRBV7-2 and TRBJ2-1, with 14 bases identical to TRBD2. Germline CDR1 reads SGHTA; CDR2 reads FQGNSA. The CDR3 covers 16 residues. V shed 5 bases and J 4 bases; nucleotides not matched to a gene: 4. This CDR3 reads CASSPRLAGGYNEQFF. For the CDR3, the DNA is TGTGCCAGCAGCCCCAGACTAGCGGGGGGGTACAATGAGCAGTTCTTC. The full variable domain, with the rest looked up from reference TRBV7-2 and TRBJ2-1, is GAGVSQSPSNKVTEKGKDVELRCDPISGHTALYWYRQSLGQGLEFLIYFQGNSAPDKSGLPSDRFSAERTGGSVSTLTIQRTQQEDSAVYLCASSPRLAGGYNEQFFGPGTRLTVL.

The CDR3 DNA reads as TGTGCCAGCAGCTCCCCCTCCGGGACTAGCCCCAATGAGCAGTTCTTC. Translated, it gives CASSSPSGTSPNEQFF. This chain links TRBV7-2 with TRBJ2-1; 9 nucleotides agree with TRBD2. Germline loops: CDR1 SGHTA, CDR2 FQGNSA. The CDR3 spans 16 residues. J gave up 6 bases and V 4 bases, and 10 bases lay outside the gene matches.

V usage is TRBV6-7 and J usage is TRBJ2-2; 9 bases match TRBD1. Being an ORF, TRBV6-7 has a function that is uncertain. With V trimmed by 1 base and J by 6 bases, 6 bases remained unmatched. The CDR3 sequence is 16 residues long. The CDR3 bases are TGTGCCAGCAGTTACTGGGGACAGGGTGGGTCCGGGGAGCTGTTTTTT. Protein product: CASSYWGQGGSGELFF.

The V gene is TRBV6-5, the J gene TRBJ2-5; D call uncertain. Germline assignment: CDR1 MNHEY and CDR2 SVGAGI. This CDR3 is 11 amino acids long. V lost 7 bases and J lost 5, with 8 bases in between. The CDR3 DNA is TGTGCCAGCAAAGAGCTCGAGACCCAGTACTTC. It specifies CASKELETQYF.

The CDR3 DNA reads as TGTGCCAGCAGTACCCTGGGGGGAGGAACCGAGCAGTACTTC. The encoded protein is CASSTLGGGTEQYF. The chain links TRBV6-5 to TRBJ2-7, with D possibly matching TRBD2 (6 bases). V was shortened by 5 bases and J by 6 bases, with 17 bases between the two germline ends. The germline gives CDR1 MNHEY, CDR2 SVGAGI. The CDR3 length is 14 residues.

The J gene is TRBJ2-7, the V gene TRBV7-6, with TRBD1 as a possible D gene (6 bases). The V gene's germline CDR1 is SGHVS and CDR2 FNYEAQ. CDR3 length: 14 amino acids. Trimming stripped 2 bases from V and 2 bases from J, with 10 bases between. CDR3 amino acids: CASSLHTGTYEQYF. The CDR3 DNA follows: TGTGCCAGCAGCTTACACACAGGGACCTACGAGCAGTACTTC.

This chain uses TRBV10-2 with TRBJ1-1; perhaps TRBD1 as D (5 bases). Trimming took off 3 bases at V and 10 bases at J, with 18 bases between the two ends. Per germline, CDR1 WSHSY and CDR2 SAAADI. The length of the CDR3 is 14 residues. The DNA for the CDR3 is TGCGCCAGCAGTGATATCGGGGACGGCCCCCTAGCTTTCTTT. Translation: CASSDIGDGPLAFF.

The CDR3 loop is CASSLASQNTEAFF. The CDR3 coding sequence is TGTGCCAGCAGCTTAGCGTCCCAGAACACTGAAGCTTTCTTT. The chain links TRBV7-6 to TRBJ1-1, with D uncertain. Germline assignment: CDR1 SGHVS and CDR2 FNYEAQ. The CDR3 is made up of 14 amino acids. Trimming left V 0 bases short and J 1 base short, with 6 bases between.

The chain carries TRBV5-1 and TRBJ2-7; D is uncertain. V lost 4 bases and J 3 bases, leaving 14 bases between the germline ends. This CDR3 is built from 14 residues. Per germline, CDR1 SGHRS and CDR2 YFSETQ. The CDR3 sequence is CASSPVPGGYEQYF. CDR3 DNA: TGCGCCAGCAGCCCTGTCCCGGGCGGCTACGAGCAGTACTTC.

The V and J genes are TRBV6-6 and TRBJ2-7; 8 nucleotides match TRBD1. Germline CDR1 reads MNHNY; CDR2 reads SVGAGI (reference sequence). The CDR3 has 12 residues. The junction had 8 bases not matched to a gene; V was cut back by 9 bases and J by 7 bases. The CDR3 loop reads CASVQGGGEQYF. The CDR3 nucleotides read TGTGCCAGTGTACAGGGGGGTGGGGAGCAGTACTTC.

The count of this clone is one. The chain employs TRBV7-6 and TRBJ2-7; 10 bases map to TRBD2. The trim removed 5 bases at V and 2 bases at J, leaving 6 bases unmatched. The CDR3 has 15 amino acids. The germline CDR1 and CDR2 sequences are SGHVS and FNYEAQ. The CDR3 loop is CASSGGTSATYEQYF. The CDR3 nucleotides are TGTGCCAGCAGCGGCGGGACTAGCGCCACCTACGAGCAGTACTTC.

The chain couples TRBV5-1 to TRBJ1-1, with D perhaps matching TRBD1 (6 bases). Germline V gene sequence: CDR1 SGHRS, CDR2 YFSETQ. V lost 1 base to trimming and J lost 4 bases, with 23 bases between them. This CDR3 is 18 amino acids long. CDR3 region: CASSLSWGGRDSVTEAFF. DNA for the CDR3: TGCGCCAGCAGCTTGAGTTGGGGGGGCAGAGATTCGGTCACTGAAGCTTTCTTT.

This sequence joins TRBV6-5 and TRBJ2-3, with D possibly TRBD2 on 6 matching bases. The CDR3 length is 15 residues. The germline V and J ends were trimmed by 7 bases and 1 base, with 15 bases remaining between them. Germline V gene sequence: CDR1 MNHEY, CDR2 SVGAGI. Written as DNA, the CDR3 is TGTGCCAGCATTCGTGTAGGCGGGGGCACAGATACGCAGTATTTT. It is translated as CASIRVGGGTDTQYF.

V and J are TRBV10-3 and TRBJ2-1, with 10 bases matching TRBD2. Germline V CDR1 and CDR2: ENHRY, SYGVKD. The CDR3 sequence is 13 residues long. With V trimmed by 7 bases and J by 7 bases, 4 bases remained unmatched. The CDR3 coding sequence is TGTGCCATCAAAGCGGGAGGGCTTAATGAGCAGTTCTTC. This sequence encodes CAIKAGGLNEQFF.

The chain recombines TRBV3-1 (or the pseudogene TRBV3-2) with TRBJ2-5; 9 positions match TRBD2. Germline V gene data show CDR1 as LGHDT and CDR2 as YNNKEL (reference sequence). The length of the CDR3 is 17 residues. The V segment lost 0 bases and the J segment 5 bases; nucleotides outside the gene matches: 10. The CDR3 spells CASSQDLSGGRGETQYF. CDR3 nucleotide sequence: TGTGCCAGCAGCCAAGATCTTAGCGGGGGCCGAGGCGAGACCCAGTACTTC.

The chain joins TRBV30 to TRBJ2-7; D may correspond to TRBD1 or TRBD2 (5 bases each). Germline-derived CDR1 and CDR2 are GTSNPN and SVGIG (reference sequence). The CDR3 loop spans 12 amino acids. Trimming removed 0 bases at V and 7 bases at J, with 10 bases between. The CDR3 here is CAWSVSGREQYF. In nucleotides, the CDR3 is TGTGCCTGGAGTGTATCGGGGCGGGAGCAGTACTTC. Full variable domain (remainder filled in from reference TRBV30 and TRBJ2-7): SQTIHQWPATLVQPVGSPLSLECTVEGTSNPNLYWYRQAAGRGLQLLFYSVGIGQISSEVPQNLSASRPQDRQFILSSKKLLLSDSGFYLCAWSVSGREQYFGPGTRLTVT.

The chain is built from TRBV6-5 and TRBJ2-1; perhaps TRBD1 as D (6 bases). This CDR3 has 16 residues. CDR1 is MNHEY, CDR2 SVGAGI, per germline. The V and J ends lost 0 bases and 5 bases respectively, with 14 bases between them. For the CDR3, the DNA is TGTGCCAGCAGTTACTCCCTTAACAGGGTCCACAATGAGCAGTTCTTC. Translation gives CASSYSLNRVHNEQFF.

The V and J genes are TRBV9 and TRBJ1-2, with a possible D match to TRBD1 (6 bases). Trimming left V 5 bases short and J 8 bases short, with 16 bases between. The V gene's germline CDR1 is SGDLS and CDR2 YYNGEE. This CDR3 contains 13 residues. CDR3 loop: CASRSGAGGGYTF. For the CDR3, the DNA is TGTGCCAGCAGATCAGGGGCAGGTGGCGGCTACACCTTC.

The chain couples TRBV18 to TRBJ1-1, with 9 positions matching TRBD1. Germline-derived CDR1 and CDR2 are KGHSH and LQKENI. The CDR3 loop spans 20 amino acids. The V segment lost 4 bases and the J segment 4 bases; nucleotides outside the gene matches: 22. The CDR3 loop is CASSLDRGLSKVGTRTEAFF. In nucleotides, the CDR3 is TGTGCCAGCTCACTGGACAGGGGCCTCTCCAAGGTCGGCACCCGCACTGAAGCTTTCTTT. Full variable domain (rest looked up from reference TRBV18 and TRBJ1-1): NAGVMQNPRHLVRRRGQEARLRCSPMKGHSHVYWYRQLPEEGLKFMVYLQKENIIDESGMPKERFSAEFPKEGPSILRIQQVVRGDSAAYFCASSLDRGLSKVGTRTEAFFGQGTRLTVV.

The table lists this clone with a count of one. V usage is TRBV28 and J usage is TRBJ2-1, with TRBD2 as a possible D gene (5 bases). There are 17 residues in the CDR3. Germline-derived CDR1 and CDR2 are MDHEN and SYDVKM. V lost 4 bases and J 3 bases, leaving 19 bases between the germline ends. CDR3 nucleotide sequence: TGTGCCAGCAGTTCCTTAGGGAACGACCGGGGCTACAATGAGCAGTTCTTC. This codes for CASSSLGNDRGYNEQFF.

The chain uses TRBV11-3 and TRBJ1-1; D perhaps matches TRBD1 (5 bases). Germline V gene data show CDR1 as SGHNT and CDR2 as YENEEA. The V end lost 5 bases, the J end lost 3 bases, and 19 bases lay between the germline ends. This CDR3 comprises 16 residues. CDR3 DNA sequence: TGTGCCAGCAGCCCAGGAAATGGGGTAGGGGACACTGAAGCTTTCTTT. This encodes CASSPGNGVGDTEAFF.

The CDR3 region has the DNA TGTGCCATCAGTGAAGGAAGAGAAGTTGGTCTTACAGATACGCAGTATTTT. Its protein product is CAISEGREVGLTDTQYF. The rearrangement links TRBV10-3 to TRBJ2-3; D unresolved. Trimming cost V 3 bases and J 3 bases, with 19 bases left between them. This CDR3 contains 17 residues. CDR1 ENHRY and CDR2 SYGVKD come from the germline V gene.

As to this clone: At one boundary the junction diverges from the germline segment, which might be a read error. The gene calls are TRBV6-1 and TRBJ2-7; D tentatively reads TRBD1 or TRBD2 (7 bases each). CDR3 length: 14 residues. CDR1 is MNHNS and CDR2 is SASEGT in the germline V gene. The CDR3 DNA reads as TGTGCCAGCAGTGAAGAGGGAGGGGGCTACGGGCAGTACTTC. Encoded protein: CASSEEGGGYGQYF.

This rearrangement joins TRBV27 to TRBJ2-7; D ambiguous. The CDR3 loop spans 16 amino acids. Trimming stripped 4 bases from V and 2 bases from J, with 18 bases between. Germline V gene data show CDR1 as MNHEY and CDR2 as SMNVEV (reference sequence). CDR3 sequence reads: CASSSGYFPLTYEQYF. CDR3 nucleotide sequence: TGTGCCAGCAGTTCCGGTTATTTTCCACTAACCTACGAGCAGTACTTC.

The chain recombines TRBV4-1 with TRBJ2-5, with TRBD2 matching 9 bases. The ends lost 2 bases at V and 1 base at J; junction bases unmatched: 8. Germline CDR1 reads MGHRA; CDR2 reads YSYEKL. This CDR3 has 17 amino acids. The CDR3 spells CASSQTGGRGGQETQYF. CDR3 coding DNA: TGCGCCAGCAGCCAAACCGGCGGGCGGGGGGGCCAAGAGACCCAGTACTTC.

The gene calls are TRBV6-1 and TRBJ2-6, with TRBD2 matching over 8 bases. Trimming at V came to 3 bases and at J to 2 bases, leaving 6 bases not matched to a gene. The CDR3 is made up of 17 amino acids. CDR1 and CDR2 (germline): MNHNS, SASEGT. CDR3 sequence reads: CASSDSGGAPGANVLTF. CDR3 DNA: TGTGCCAGCAGTGACAGCGGGGGCGCCCCTGGGGCCAACGTCCTGACTTTC.